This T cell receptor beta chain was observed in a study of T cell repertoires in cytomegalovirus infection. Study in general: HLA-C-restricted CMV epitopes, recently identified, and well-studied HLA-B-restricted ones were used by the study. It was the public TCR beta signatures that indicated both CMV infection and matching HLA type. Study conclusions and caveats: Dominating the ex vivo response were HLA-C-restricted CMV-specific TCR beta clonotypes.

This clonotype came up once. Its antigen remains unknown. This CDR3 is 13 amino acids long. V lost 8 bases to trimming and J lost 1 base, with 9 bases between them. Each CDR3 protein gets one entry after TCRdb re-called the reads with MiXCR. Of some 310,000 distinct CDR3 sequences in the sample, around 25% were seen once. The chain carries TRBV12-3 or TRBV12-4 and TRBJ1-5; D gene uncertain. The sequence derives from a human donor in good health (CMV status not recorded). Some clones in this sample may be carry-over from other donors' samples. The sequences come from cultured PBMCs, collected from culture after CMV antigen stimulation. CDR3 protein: CASRSQSNQPQHF. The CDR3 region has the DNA TGTGCCAGCCGCTCCCAGAGCAATCAGCCCCAGCATTTT.